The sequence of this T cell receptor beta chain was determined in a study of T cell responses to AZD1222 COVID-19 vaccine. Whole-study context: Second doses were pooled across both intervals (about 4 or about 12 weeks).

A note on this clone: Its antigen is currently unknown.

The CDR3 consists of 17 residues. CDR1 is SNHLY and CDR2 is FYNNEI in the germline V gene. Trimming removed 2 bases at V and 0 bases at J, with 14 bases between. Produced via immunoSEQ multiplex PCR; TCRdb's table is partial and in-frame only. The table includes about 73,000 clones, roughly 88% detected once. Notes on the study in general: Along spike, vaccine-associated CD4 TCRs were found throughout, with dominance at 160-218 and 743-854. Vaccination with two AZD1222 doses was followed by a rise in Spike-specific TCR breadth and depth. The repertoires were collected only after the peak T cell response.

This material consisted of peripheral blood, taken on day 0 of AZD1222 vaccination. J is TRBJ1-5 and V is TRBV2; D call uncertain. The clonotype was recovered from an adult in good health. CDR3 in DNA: TGTGCCAGCAGTGAATCTGGAGGTACCTCTAGCAATCAGCCCCAGCATTTT. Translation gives CASSESGGTSSNQPQHF.